This T cell receptor beta chain was obtained from a study of T cell responses to AZD1222 COVID-19 vaccine. Study-level background: Whether given at about 4 or about 12 weeks, second doses were pooled.

Measured with immunoSEQ multiplex PCR; TCRdb has only the in-frame clones, and not every one. The sample contains under 120,000 clones, 92% of which appear only once. About this clone itself: The antigen is unknown.

Germline-derived CDR1 and CDR2 are SEHNR and FQNEAQ (reference sequence). The V gene lost 1 base and the J gene lost 1 base, with 7 bases spanning the gap. The CDR3 has 14 residues. Study-wide findings and caveats: The donor cohort was predominantly white British with a female majority, and clonal diversity may have been underestimated.

The sample here was peripheral blood, taken on day 0 of AZD1222 vaccination. The chain recombines TRBV7-9 with TRBJ1-1; D gene ambiguous. The clonotype comes from an adult in good health. CDR3 sequence: CASSLVVGNTEAFF. The CDR3 nucleotides are TGTGCCAGCAGCTTAGTTGTCGGGAACACTGAAGCTTTCTTT.